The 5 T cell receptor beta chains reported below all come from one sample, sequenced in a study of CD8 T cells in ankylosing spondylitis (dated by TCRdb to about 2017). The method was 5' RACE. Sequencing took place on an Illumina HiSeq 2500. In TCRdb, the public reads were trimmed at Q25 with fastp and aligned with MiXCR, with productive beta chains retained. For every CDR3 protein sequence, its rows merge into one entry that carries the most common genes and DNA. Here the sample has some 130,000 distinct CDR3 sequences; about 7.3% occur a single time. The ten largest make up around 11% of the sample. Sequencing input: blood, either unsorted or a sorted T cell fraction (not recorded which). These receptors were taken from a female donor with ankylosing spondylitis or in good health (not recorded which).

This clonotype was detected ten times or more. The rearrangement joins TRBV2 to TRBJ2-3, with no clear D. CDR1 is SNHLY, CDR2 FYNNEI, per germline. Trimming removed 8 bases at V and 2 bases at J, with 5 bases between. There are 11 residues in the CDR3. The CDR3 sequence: CASHYTDTQYF. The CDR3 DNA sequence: TGTGCCAGCCATTACACAGATACGCAGTATTTT.

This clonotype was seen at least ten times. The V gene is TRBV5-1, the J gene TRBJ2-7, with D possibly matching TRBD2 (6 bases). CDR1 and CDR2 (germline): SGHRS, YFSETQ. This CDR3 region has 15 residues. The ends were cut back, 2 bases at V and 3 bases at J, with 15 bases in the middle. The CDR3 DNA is TGCGCCAGCAGCTTAGAACCGGGACTCATCTACGAGCAGTACTTC. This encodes CASSLEPGLIYEQYF.

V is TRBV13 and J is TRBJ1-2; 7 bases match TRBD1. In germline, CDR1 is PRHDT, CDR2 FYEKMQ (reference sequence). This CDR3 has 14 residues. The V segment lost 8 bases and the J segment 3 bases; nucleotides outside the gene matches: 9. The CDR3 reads CASGRGGRDYGYTF. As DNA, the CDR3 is TGTGCCAGCGGGAGAGGGGGCAGAGACTATGGCTACACCTTC.

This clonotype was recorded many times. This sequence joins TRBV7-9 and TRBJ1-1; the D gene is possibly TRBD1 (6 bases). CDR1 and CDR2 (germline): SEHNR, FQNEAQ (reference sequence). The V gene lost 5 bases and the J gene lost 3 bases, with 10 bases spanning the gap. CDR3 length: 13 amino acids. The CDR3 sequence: CASSQGGHTEAFF. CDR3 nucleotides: TGTGCCAGCAGCCAAGGGGGGCACACTGAAGCTTTCTTT.

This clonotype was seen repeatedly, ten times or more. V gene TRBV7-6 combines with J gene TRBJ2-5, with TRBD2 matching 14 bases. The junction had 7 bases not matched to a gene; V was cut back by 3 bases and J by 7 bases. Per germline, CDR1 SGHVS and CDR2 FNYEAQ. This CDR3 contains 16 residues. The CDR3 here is CASSLGLAGASGTQYF. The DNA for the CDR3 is TGTGCCAGCAGCTTGGGACTAGCGGGGGCCTCTGGGACCCAGTACTTC.